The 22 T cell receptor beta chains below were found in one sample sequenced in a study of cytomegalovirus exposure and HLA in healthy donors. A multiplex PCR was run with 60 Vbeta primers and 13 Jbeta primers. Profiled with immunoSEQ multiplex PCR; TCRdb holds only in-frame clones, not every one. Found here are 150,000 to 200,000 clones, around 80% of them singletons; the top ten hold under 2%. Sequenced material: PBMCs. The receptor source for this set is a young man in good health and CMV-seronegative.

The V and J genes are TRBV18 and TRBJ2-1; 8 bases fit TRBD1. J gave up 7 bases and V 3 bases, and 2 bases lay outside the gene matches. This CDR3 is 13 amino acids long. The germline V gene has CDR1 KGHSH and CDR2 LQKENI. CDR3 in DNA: TGTGCCAGCTCACCCCAGGGGGCGAATGAGCAGTTCTTC. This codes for CASSPQGANEQFF.

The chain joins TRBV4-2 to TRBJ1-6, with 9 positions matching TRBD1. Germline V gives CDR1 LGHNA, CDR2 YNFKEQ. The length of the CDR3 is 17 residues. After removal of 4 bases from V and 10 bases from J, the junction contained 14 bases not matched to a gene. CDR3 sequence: CASSPNPGDRVGSPLHF. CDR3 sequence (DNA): TGTGCCAGCAGCCCCAATCCCGGGGACAGGGTAGGGTCACCCCTCCACTTT.

The CDR3 spells CASSLEGVAKNIQYF. In DNA form, the CDR3 reads TGCGCCAGCAGCTTGGAAGGGGTAGCCAAAAACATTCAGTACTTC. The genes are TRBV5-1 and TRBJ2-4; tentative D call: TRBD1 (5 bases). The CDR3 contains 15 residues. V dropped 0 bases and J dropped 0 bases, with 7 bases sitting between them. Germline CDR1 is SGHRS and CDR2 is YFSETQ.

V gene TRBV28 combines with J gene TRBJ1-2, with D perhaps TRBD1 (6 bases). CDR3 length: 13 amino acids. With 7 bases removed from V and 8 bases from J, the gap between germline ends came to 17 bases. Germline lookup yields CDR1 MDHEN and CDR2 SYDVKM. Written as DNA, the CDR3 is TGTGCCAGCACCGTCCGCTTTCAGGGGGGCTACACCTTC. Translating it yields CASTVRFQGGYTF.

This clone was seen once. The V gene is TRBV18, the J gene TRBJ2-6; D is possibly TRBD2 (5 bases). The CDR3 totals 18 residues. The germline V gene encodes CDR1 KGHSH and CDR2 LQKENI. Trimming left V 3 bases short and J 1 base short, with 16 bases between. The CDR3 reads CASSPGLSRVSGANVLTF. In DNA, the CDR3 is TGTGCCAGCTCACCGGGATTGTCGAGGGTGTCTGGGGCCAACGTCCTGACTTTC.

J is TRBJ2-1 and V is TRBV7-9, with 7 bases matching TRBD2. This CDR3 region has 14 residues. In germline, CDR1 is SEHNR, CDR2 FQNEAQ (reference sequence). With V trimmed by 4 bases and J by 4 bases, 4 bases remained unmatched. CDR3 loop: CASSSNGGYNEQFF. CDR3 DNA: TGTGCCAGCAGCTCCAACGGGGGGTACAATGAGCAGTTCTTC.

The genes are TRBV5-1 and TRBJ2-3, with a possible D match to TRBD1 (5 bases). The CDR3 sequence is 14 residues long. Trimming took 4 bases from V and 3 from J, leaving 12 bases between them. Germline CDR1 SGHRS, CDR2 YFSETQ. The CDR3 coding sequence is TGCGCCAGCAGCCCCCTTGCAGGGACAGATACGCAGTATTTT. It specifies CASSPLAGTDTQYF.

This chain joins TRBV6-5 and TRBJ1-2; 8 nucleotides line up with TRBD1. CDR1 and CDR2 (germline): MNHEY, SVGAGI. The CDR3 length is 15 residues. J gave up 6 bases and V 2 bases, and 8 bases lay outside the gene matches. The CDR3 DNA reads TGTGCCAGCAGTTACGGGGGGACAGGAACGAATGGCTACACCTTC. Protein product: CASSYGGTGTNGYTF.

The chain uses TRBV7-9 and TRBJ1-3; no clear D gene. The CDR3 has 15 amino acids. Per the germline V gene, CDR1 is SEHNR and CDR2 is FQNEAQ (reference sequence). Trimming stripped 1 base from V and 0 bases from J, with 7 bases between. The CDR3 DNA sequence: TGTGCCAGCAGCTTAGACACAAACTCTGGAAACACCATATATTTT. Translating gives CASSLDTNSGNTIYF.

CDR3 bases: TGCAGCGCCCAACAGGGGGGCGGTGGCTACACCTTC. Amino acids: CSAQQGGGGYTF. The chain joins TRBV29-1 to TRBJ1-2, with 8 bases lining up with TRBD1. The germline gives CDR1 SQVTM, CDR2 ANQGSEA. The V gene end was trimmed by 7 bases and the J gene end by 7 bases; junction bases not matched to a gene: 8. The CDR3 is 12 amino acids.

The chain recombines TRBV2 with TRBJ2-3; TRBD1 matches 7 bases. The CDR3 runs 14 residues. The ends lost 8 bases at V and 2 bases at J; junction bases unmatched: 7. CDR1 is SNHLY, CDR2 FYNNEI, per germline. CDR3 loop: CASLDRTNTDTQYF. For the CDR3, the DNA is TGTGCCAGCCTGGACAGGACGAACACAGATACGCAGTATTTT.

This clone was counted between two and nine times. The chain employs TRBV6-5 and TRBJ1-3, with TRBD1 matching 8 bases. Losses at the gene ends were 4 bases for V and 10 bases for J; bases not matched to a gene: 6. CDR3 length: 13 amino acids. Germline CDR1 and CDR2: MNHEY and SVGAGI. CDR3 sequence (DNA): TGTGCCAGCAGTTCAAGGACAGGGACAACCATATATTTT. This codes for CASSSRTGTTIYF.

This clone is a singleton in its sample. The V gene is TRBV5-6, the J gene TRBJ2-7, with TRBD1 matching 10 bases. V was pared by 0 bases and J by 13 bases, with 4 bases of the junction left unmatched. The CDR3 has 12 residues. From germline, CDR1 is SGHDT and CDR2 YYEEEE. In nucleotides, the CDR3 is TGTGCCAGCAGCTTGGCGGGACAGGGGCGTTACTTC. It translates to CASSLAGQGRYF.

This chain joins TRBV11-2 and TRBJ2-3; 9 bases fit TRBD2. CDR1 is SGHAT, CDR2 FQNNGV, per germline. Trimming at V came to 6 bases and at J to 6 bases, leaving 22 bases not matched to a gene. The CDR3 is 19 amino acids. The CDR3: CASSYKRGLSGGASDTQYF. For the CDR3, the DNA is TGTGCCAGCAGTTATAAGAGGGGCCTTAGCGGGGGAGCATCGGATACGCAGTATTTT.

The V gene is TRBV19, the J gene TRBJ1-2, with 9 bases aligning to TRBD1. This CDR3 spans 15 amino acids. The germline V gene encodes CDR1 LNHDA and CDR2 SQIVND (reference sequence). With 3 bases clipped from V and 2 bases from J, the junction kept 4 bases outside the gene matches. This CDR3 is CASSISGTGNYGYTF. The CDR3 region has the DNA TGTGCCAGTAGTATCTCCGGGACAGGGAACTATGGCTACACCTTC.

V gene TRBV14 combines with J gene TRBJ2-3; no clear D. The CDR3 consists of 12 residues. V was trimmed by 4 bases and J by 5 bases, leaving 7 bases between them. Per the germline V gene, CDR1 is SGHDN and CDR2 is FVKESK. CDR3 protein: CASSRARDTQYF. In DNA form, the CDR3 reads TGTGCCAGCAGCCGGGCACGAGATACGCAGTATTTT.

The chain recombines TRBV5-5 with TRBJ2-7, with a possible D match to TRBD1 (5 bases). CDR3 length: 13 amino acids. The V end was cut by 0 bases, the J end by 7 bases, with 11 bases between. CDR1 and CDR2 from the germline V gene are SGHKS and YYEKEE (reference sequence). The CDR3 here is CASSLAIGEEQYF. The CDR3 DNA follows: TGTGCCAGCAGCTTGGCCATAGGGGAAGAGCAGTACTTC.

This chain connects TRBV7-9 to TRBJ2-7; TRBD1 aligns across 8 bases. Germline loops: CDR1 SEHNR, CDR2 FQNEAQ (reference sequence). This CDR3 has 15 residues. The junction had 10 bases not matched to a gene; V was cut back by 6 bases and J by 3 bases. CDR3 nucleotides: TGTGCCAGCAGTTACGGACAGGGTCAGGACTACGAGCAGTACTTC. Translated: CASSYGQGQDYEQYF.

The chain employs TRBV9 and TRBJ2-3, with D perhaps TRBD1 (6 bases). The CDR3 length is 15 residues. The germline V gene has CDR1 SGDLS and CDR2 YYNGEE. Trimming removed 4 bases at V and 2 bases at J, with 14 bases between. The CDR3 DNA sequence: TGTGCCAGCAGCCTCCGGCCAGGGGACACAGATACGCAGTATTTT. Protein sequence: CASSLRPGDTDTQYF.

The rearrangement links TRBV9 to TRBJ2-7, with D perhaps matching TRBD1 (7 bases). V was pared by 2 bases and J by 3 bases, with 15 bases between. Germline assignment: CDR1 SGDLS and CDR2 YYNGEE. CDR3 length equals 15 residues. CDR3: CASSVGGGTIYEQYF. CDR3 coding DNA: TGTGCCAGCAGCGTTGGAGGGGGCACAATCTACGAGCAGTACTTC.

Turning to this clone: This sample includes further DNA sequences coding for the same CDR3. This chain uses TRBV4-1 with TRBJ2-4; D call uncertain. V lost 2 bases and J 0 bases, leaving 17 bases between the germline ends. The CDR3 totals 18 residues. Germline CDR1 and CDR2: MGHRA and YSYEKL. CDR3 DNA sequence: TGCGCCAGCAGCCAACCGGCTAGACGAGAGCTAGCCAAAAACATTCAGTACTTC. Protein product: CASSQPARRELAKNIQYF.

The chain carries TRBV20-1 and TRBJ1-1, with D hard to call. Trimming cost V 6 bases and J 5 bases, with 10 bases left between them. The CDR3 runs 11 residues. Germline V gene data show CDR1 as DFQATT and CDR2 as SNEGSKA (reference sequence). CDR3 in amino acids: CSARRRTEAFF. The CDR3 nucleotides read TGCAGTGCCAGAAGGCGGACTGAAGCTTTCTTT.